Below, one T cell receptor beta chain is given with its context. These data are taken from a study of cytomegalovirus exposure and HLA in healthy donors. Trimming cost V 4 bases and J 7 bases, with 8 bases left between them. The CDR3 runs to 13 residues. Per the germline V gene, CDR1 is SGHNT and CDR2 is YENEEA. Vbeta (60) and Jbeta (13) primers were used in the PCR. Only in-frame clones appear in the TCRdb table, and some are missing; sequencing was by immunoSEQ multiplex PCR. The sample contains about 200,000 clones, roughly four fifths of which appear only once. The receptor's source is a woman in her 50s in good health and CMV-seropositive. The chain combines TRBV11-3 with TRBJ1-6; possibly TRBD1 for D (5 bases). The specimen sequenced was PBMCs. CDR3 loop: CASSSGKNSPLHF. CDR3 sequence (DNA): TGTGCCAGCAGCTCAGGGAAAAATTCACCCCTCCACTTT.